Listed below are T cell receptor beta chains from one sample, sequenced in a study of cytomegalovirus exposure and HLA in healthy donors. Here immunoSEQ multiplex PCR was the method, and the copy in TCRdb shows in-frame clones only, minus some. Of 150,000 to 200,000 clones listed, 80% to 85% are singletons. The sample consisted of PBMCs. The receptors originated from a man between 50 and 59 years old in good health and CMV-seropositive. Both conserved end residues are part of each CDR3.

v_call: TRBV19; cdr3_aa: CASSRSNLAGGETQYF
v_call: TRBV10-2; cdr3_aa: CASSESASSYNSPLHF
v_call: TRBV7-9; cdr3_aa: CASSSPRSGAHLEQYF
v_call: TRBV19; cdr3_aa: CASSIGQWGFEAFF
v_call: TRBV28; cdr3_aa: CASRRGTDYIGQYF
v_call: TRBV7-2; cdr3_aa: CASSLDWRGRTEAFF
v_call: TRBV6-6; cdr3_aa: CASSYSRSNSNQPQHF
v_call: TRBV5-1; cdr3_aa: CASSLQGSYEQYF
v_call: TRBV21-1; cdr3_aa: CASSKLGSAGGIYEQYF
v_call: TRBV28; cdr3_aa: CASSRTGYNYGYTF
v_call: TRBV27; cdr3_aa: CASSFPGMETQYF
v_call: TRBV7-8; cdr3_aa: CASSLAHSGGAWNEQFF
v_call: TRBV4-2; cdr3_aa: CASSQQPGQRHEKLFF
v_call: TRBV28; cdr3_aa: CASTLRGGLTEAEQYF
v_call: TRBV28; cdr3_aa: CASTRDRGSEQYF
v_call: TRBV27; cdr3_aa: CASTTRGGGNQPQHF
v_call: TRBV7-6; cdr3_aa: CASSFRGSDTQYF
v_call: TRBV5-1; cdr3_aa: CASSIDSTYEQYF
v_call: TRBV9; cdr3_aa: CASSVMAGGYNEQFF
v_call: TRBV5-5; cdr3_aa: CASSVVGDTQYF
v_call: TRBV6-5; cdr3_aa: CASSQGQGTLGAFF
v_call: TRBV2; cdr3_aa: CASSPLPPGGKNTEAFF
v_call: TRBV27; cdr3_aa: CASSPGTSGNFYEQYF
v_call: TRBV5-4; cdr3_aa: CASSLAELVTGNQPQHF
v_call: TRBV28; cdr3_aa: CASSPPTGMNTEAFF
v_call: TRBV29-1; cdr3_aa: CSGIPDRTSTDTQYF
v_call: TRBV6-5; cdr3_aa: CASSVLAGGREQYF
v_call: TRBV10-1; cdr3_aa: CASSRAGVMATQYF
v_call: TRBV10-3; cdr3_aa: CAISESSGLGSYEQYF
v_call: TRBV27; cdr3_aa: CASSATDRGDSPLHF
v_call: TRBV29-1; cdr3_aa: CSVESDRADSYEQYF
v_call: TRBV29-1; cdr3_aa: CSVEGDRGYGYTF
v_call: TRBV19; cdr3_aa: CASSIRDRGWYGYTF
v_call: TRBV5-4; cdr3_aa: CASSVAGNYEQYF
v_call: TRBV5-1; cdr3_aa: CASSLGEGGVTDTQYF
v_call: TRBV4-3; cdr3_aa: CASSQESGGFTDTQYF
v_call: TRBV6-1; cdr3_aa: CASSALTATTNEKLFF
v_call: TRBV30; cdr3_aa: CACLGGMSTEAFF
v_call: TRBV4-1; cdr3_aa: CASSPTIAYGYTF
v_call: TRBV6-4; cdr3_aa: CASSDSSGGADTQYF
v_call: TRBV19; cdr3_aa: CASSDRGHLGNTIYF
v_call: TRBV6-4; cdr3_aa: CASSEDPLEGYNEQFF